The 8 T cell receptor beta chains given below trace back to one sample, sequenced in a study of blood T cell repertoires in COVID-19. Repertoires were generated with immunoSEQ multiplex PCR, while TCRdb's copy carries only in-frame clones and drops some. The sample has around 280,000 clones; around nine tenths are singletons. Sequenced sample: PBMCs or T cells enriched from blood (not recorded which). The receptor source for this set is a woman aged 35 to 49 who had recovered from COVID-19.

V usage is TRBV23-1 and J usage is TRBJ2-7, with 7 bases fitting TRBD2. TRBV23-1 has ORF status, its function being uncertain. The CDR3 is 11 amino acids. V shed 3 bases, J shed 11 bases, and the junction held 4 bases outside the gene matches. The CDR3 DNA reads as TGCGCCAGCAGTCATGGTCGGGGGGAGTACTTC. Its protein product is CASSHGRGEYF.

The gene calls are TRBV6-5 and TRBJ2-7; D is unresolved. The germline V and J ends were trimmed by 2 bases and 4 bases, with 9 bases remaining between them. This CDR3 contains 13 residues. The germline V gene encodes CDR1 MNHEY and CDR2 SVGAGI. The CDR3 DNA reads as TGTGCCAGCAGTTACCCGAAGCCTTACGAGCAGTACTTC. It yields the protein CASSYPKPYEQYF.

This sequence joins TRBV28 and TRBJ2-1; D gene ambiguous. CDR1 and CDR2 from the germline V gene are MDHEN and SYDVKM. V shed 4 bases and J shed 5 bases, with 9 bases lying between them. The CDR3 length is 13 residues. The CDR3 bases are TGTGCCAGCAGTTCGTCCAGAAACAATGAGCAGTTCTTC. Translation gives CASSSSRNNEQFF.

This clone has a count of ten or more. V usage is TRBV10-1 and J usage is TRBJ2-7; no reliable D call. Germline V lookup: CDR1 WNHNN, CDR2 SYGVQD (reference sequence). The length of the CDR3 is 13 residues. V shed 3 bases and J shed 6 bases, with 12 bases lying between them. CDR3 nucleotide sequence: TGCGCCAGCAGTGACCGTCAGGTGTCCGAGCAGTACTTC. Amino acids: CASSDRQVSEQYF.

CDR3 DNA sequence: TGTGCTAGTGGGAGGGGGCAGAACACTGAAGCTTTCTTT. Translation: CASGRGQNTEAFF. The rearrangement joins TRBV12-5 to TRBJ1-1; 7 bases agree with TRBD1. The CDR3 loop spans 13 amino acids. The germline V gene has CDR1 LGHNT and CDR2 FRNRAP. V shed 6 bases and J 1 base; nucleotides not matched to a gene: 2.

This CDR3 is CASSHDSLYEQYF. The DNA of the CDR3 is TGTGCCAGCAGCCACGACAGCCTCTACGAGCAGTACTTC. The J gene is TRBJ2-7, the V gene TRBV14, with D perhaps matching TRBD1 (5 bases). The V end was cut by 3 bases, the J end by 3 bases, with 9 bases between. The CDR3 length is 13 residues. Germline CDR1 reads SGHDN; CDR2 reads FVKESK.

The chain couples TRBV20-1 to TRBJ1-2, with TRBD1 matching over 10 bases. CDR3 size: 14 residues. Germline trimming cut 3 bases from V and 2 bases from J; bases unmatched to any gene: 3. Germline values: CDR1 DFQATT, CDR2 SNEGSKA (reference sequence). CDR3 amino acids: CSASDRGRNYGYTF. The CDR3 bases are TGCAGTGCTAGTGACAGGGGGCGAAACTATGGCTACACCTTC.

The rearrangement links TRBV9 to TRBJ2-7, with 8 bases matching TRBD1. Losses at the gene ends were 2 bases for V and 1 base for J; bases not matched to a gene: 2. This CDR3 is 14 amino acids long. The germline gives CDR1 SGDLS, CDR2 YYNGEE. The CDR3 reads CASSVRDRSYEQYF. The DNA of the CDR3 is TGTGCCAGCAGCGTCCGGGACAGGTCCTACGAGCAGTACTTC. Combining the CDR3 with reference TRBV9 and TRBJ2-7 gives the whole variable domain DSGVTQTPKHLITATGQRVTLRCSPRSGDLSVYWYQQSLDQGLQFLIQYYNGEERAKGNILERFSAQQFPDLHSELNLSSLELGDSALYFCASSVRDRSYEQYFGPGTRLTVT.